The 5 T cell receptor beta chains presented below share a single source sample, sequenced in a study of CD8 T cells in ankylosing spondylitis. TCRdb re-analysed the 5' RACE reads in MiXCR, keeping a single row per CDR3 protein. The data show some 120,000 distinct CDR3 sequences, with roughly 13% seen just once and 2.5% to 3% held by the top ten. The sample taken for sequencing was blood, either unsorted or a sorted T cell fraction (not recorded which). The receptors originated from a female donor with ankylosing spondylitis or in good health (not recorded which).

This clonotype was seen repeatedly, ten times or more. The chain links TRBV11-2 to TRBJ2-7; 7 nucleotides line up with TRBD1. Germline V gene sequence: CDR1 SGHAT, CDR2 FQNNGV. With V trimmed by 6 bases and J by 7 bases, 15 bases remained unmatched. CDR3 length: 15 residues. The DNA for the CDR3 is TGTGCCAGCAGTACACAGGGGCTGCATAGGGAGGAGCAGTACTTC. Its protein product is CASSTQGLHREEQYF.

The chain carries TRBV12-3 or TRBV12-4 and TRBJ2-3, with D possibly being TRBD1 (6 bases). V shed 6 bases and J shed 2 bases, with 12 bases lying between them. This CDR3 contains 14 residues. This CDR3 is CASSRTEYTDTQYF. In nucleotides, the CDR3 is TGTGCCAGCAGCAGGACAGAATACACAGATACGCAGTATTTT.

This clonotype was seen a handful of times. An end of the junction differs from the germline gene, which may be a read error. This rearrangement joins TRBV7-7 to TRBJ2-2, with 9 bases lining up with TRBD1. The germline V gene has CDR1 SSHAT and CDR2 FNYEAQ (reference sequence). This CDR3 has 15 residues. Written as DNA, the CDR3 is TGTGCTAGCAGCCCCGGGACAGGGACCACCGGGGAGCTGTTTTTT. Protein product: CASSPGTGTTGELFF.

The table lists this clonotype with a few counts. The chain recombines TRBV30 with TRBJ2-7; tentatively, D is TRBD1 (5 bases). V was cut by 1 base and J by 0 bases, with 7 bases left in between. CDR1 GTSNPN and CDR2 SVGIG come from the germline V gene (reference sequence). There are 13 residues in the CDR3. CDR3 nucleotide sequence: TGTGCCTGGAGTGAGGGGAACTCCTACGAGCAGTACTTC. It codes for CAWSEGNSYEQYF.

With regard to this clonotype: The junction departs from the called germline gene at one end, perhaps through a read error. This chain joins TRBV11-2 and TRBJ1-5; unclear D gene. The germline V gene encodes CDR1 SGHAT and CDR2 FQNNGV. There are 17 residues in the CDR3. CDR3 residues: CVSSLESPVFSNQPQHF. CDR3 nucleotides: TGTGTCAGCAGCTTAGAATCGCCAGTGTTTAGCAATCAGCCCCAGCATTTT.